This TCR beta chain was recovered during a study of blood T cell repertoires in COVID-19. V lost 5 bases, J lost 6 bases, and 7 bases stayed unmatched. This CDR3 comprises 13 residues. CDR1 and CDR2 from the germline V gene are SGHRS and YFSETQ. TCRdb keeps only in-frame clones here, not all; method: immunoSEQ multiplex PCR. The sample contains around 310,000 clones, roughly 90% of which appear only once. The sequencing input was PBMCs or T cells enriched from blood (not recorded which). This TCR was sampled from a woman between 40 and 55 years old who had recovered from COVID-19. This chain joins TRBV5-1 and TRBJ1-2; 7 bases agree with TRBD1. The CDR3 loop is CASRPGQENGYTF. The CDR3 nucleotides are TGCGCCAGCAGGCCAGGACAGGAGAATGGCTACACCTTC.